This T cell receptor beta chain stems from a study of cytomegalovirus exposure and HLA in healthy donors. Whole-study context: Among fewer than 500 genotyped donors, around 82% fell in the Caucasian-associated ancestry cluster. Study-level results: According to the study, 180 or so TCR beta chains were cytomegalovirus-associated. Cytomegalovirus status was reportedly diagnosed by the classifier with high specificity and sensitivity. As was reported, the HLA-A and HLA-B alleles of most subjects were accurately predicted from TCR beta sequences.

PCR employed 60 Vbeta and 13 Jbeta primers. Produced via immunoSEQ multiplex PCR; TCRdb's table is partial and in-frame only. In the table there are roughly 100,000 clones, around 83% of which are singletons. In the case of this clone: Its specificity is unknown.

Trimming took 0 bases from V and 6 from J, leaving 16 bases between them. Germline loops: CDR1 SGDLS, CDR2 YYNGEE. The CDR3 loop spans 15 amino acids. What was sequenced was PBMCs. This TCR was sampled from a female donor in good health and CMV-seropositive. The rearrangement uses TRBV9 and TRBJ2-7, with D maybe TRBD2 (6 bases). For the CDR3, the DNA is TGTGCCAGCAGCGTAGGGGCTGGGGGGAACCGCGAGCAGTACTTC. It encodes CASSVGAGGNREQYF.